This TCR beta chain was recorded in a study of HIV-infected patients and healthy controls. TCRdb used MiXCR to reprocess the 5' RACE reads, holding one entry per CDR3 protein. The profile shows over 55,000 distinct CDR3 sequences, about 17% of them singletons. This clonotype came up a few times. Germline CDR1 SGHRS, CDR2 YFSETQ. With 4 bases removed from V and 7 bases from J, the gap between germline ends came to 17 bases. The CDR3 covers 15 residues. The chain links TRBV5-1 to TRBJ2-2, with D perhaps TRBD2 (5 bases). This TCR was sampled from a human donor in good health. Sequenced material: CD4+ T cells from blood. The CDR3 DNA follows: TGCGCCAGCAGCGAACTCGGGGTCGCGGGCGGGGAGCTGTTTTTT. Protein: CASSELGVAGGELFF.